This TCR beta chain appears in the sequencing data of a study of T cells after yellow fever vaccination. The CDR3 is made up of 13 amino acids. Trimming shortened V by 2 bases and J by 0 bases, and 8 bases separated the two germline ends. CDR1 and CDR2 (germline): DFQATT, SNEGSKA (reference sequence). A single record per CDR3 protein comes from TCRdb applying MiXCR to the 5' RACE reads. The repertoire holds 450,000 to 550,000 distinct CDR3 sequences, with 15% to 20% as singletons. The table lists this clonotype with a few counts. The starting material was PBMCs, obtained 15 days after the yellow fever booster vaccination. The chain has TRBV20-1 and TRBJ2-7; unclear D gene. This TCR was sampled from a man aged 25-45 years who received the YFV17D yellow fever vaccine. The CDR3 protein is CSARRKSSYEQYF. CDR3 in DNA: TGCAGTGCTAGAAGAAAAAGCTCCTACGAGCAGTACTTC.